This TCR beta chain was found in a study of T cells in Graves' hyperthyroidism and ophthalmopathy. Researchers took RNA transcripts and amplified the TCR beta CDR3 regions from them. A set of HTBI primers served as the primers for a first-round RT-PCR of the TCR CDR3. Using its own MiXCR run on the multiplex PCR reads, TCRdb lists one record per CDR3 protein. The table records fewer than 500,000 distinct CDR3 sequences, about 15% of them present only once. This clonotype was counted many times. CDR3 length: 14 residues. Germline-derived CDR1 and CDR2 are MNHNS and SASEGT. The V end was cut by 6 bases, the J end by 1 base, with 12 bases between.

This chain joins TRBV6-1 and TRBJ1-2; possible D gene TRBD1, 5 bases. Sample: blood. The sequence was collected from a man aged 18-30 years with Graves' ophthalmopathy. CDR3 sequence (DNA): TGTGCCAGCAGGCCCGGGGGATTTAACTATGGCTACACCTTC. This codes for CASRPGGFNYGYTF.